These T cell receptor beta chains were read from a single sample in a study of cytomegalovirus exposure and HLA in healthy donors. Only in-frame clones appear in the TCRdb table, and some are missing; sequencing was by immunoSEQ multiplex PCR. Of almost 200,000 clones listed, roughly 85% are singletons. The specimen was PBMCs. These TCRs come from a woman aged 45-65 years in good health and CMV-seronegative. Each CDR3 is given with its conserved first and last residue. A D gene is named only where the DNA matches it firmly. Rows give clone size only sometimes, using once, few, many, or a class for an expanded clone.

CASSPYRDRDYEQYF | TGTGCCAGCTCACCATACCGGGACAGAGACTACGAGCAGTACTTC | TRBV18 | TRBD1 | - | TRBJ2-7
CASSYQGQGPYNEQFF | TGTGCCAGCAGTTATCAAGGACAGGGGCCTTACAATGAGCAGTTCTTC | TRBV6-6 | TRBD1 | - | TRBJ2-1
CASSSSGKATDTQYF | TGCGCCAGCAGCTCTAGCGGGAAGGCGACAGATACGCAGTATTTT | TRBV5-1 | TRBD2 | few | TRBJ2-3
CASSPLNSVSAGNTIYF | TGTGCCAGCTCACCACTGAATTCAGTCAGCGCGGGAAACACCATATATTTT | TRBV18 | - | - | TRBJ1-3
CASSPRQAVNTEAFF | TGTGCCAGCTCTCCAAGACAGGCTGTAAACACTGAAGCTTTCTTT | TRBV18 | - | - | TRBJ1-1
CASKGGGTRNTEAFF | TGTGCCAGTAAAGGGGGGGGCACAAGGAACACTGAAGCTTTCTTT | TRBV6-1 | - | - | TRBJ1-1
CASSPNLGQLNYGYTF | TGTGCCAGCAGCCCCAATTTGGGACAGTTAAACTATGGCTACACCTTC | TRBV27 | TRBD1 | - | TRBJ1-2
CASGFQGAVVDFF | TGCGCCAGCGGATTCCAGGGGGCGGTGGTTGATTTCTTT | TRBV10-2 | TRBD1 | few | TRBJ1-1
CASSLDRETEAFF | TGTGCCAGCAGCTTAGACAGGGAAACTGAAGCTTTCTTT | TRBV7-2 | - | - | TRBJ1-1
CASSLERTSAILAGELFF | TGTGCCAGCAGTTTAGAAAGGACTAGCGCGATTCTCGCCGGGGAGCTGTTTTTT | TRBV27 | TRBD2 | few | TRBJ2-2
CASSRTGLWDEQYF | TGCGCCAGCAGCCGGACAGGGCTTTGGGACGAGCAGTACTTC | TRBV5-1 | TRBD1 | - | TRBJ2-7
CASTTGGTEAFF | TGTGCCAGCACGACAGGGGGCACTGAAGCTTTCTTT | TRBV28 | TRBD1 | - | TRBJ1-1
CASSSPLAGRLNEQFF | TGTGCCAGCAGTTCTCCTCTCGCGGGACGGCTCAATGAGCAGTTCTTC | TRBV28 | - | - | TRBJ2-1
CASRQGFGGTEAFF | TGCGCCAGCAGACAGGGATTTGGCGGCACTGAAGCTTTCTTT | TRBV4-3 | - | - | TRBJ1-1
CASSSEAGPTDTQYF | TGTGCCAGCAGTTCCGAGGCAGGGCCCACAGATACGCAGTATTTT | TRBV6-5 | - | - | TRBJ2-3
CASSTRTSFSNEQFF | TGTGCCAGCAGTACTAGGACTAGCTTTAGCAATGAGCAGTTCTTC | TRBV6-5 | TRBD2 | once | TRBJ2-1
CASSLRQGWEAKNIQYF | TGTGCCAGCAGTTTACGACAGGGATGGGAAGCCAAAAACATTCAGTACTTC | TRBV27 | TRBD1 | - | TRBJ2-4